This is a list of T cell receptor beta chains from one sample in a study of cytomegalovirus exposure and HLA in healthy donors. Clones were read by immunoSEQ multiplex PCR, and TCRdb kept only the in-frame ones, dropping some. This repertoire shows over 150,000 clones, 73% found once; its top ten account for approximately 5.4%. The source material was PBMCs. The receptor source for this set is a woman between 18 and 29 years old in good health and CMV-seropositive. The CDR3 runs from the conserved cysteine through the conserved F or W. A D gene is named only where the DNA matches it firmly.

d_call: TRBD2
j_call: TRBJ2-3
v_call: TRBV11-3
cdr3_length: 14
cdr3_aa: CASSLGTTSDTQYF

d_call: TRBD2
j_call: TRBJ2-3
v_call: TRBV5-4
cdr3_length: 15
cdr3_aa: CASSWTSEGTDTQYF

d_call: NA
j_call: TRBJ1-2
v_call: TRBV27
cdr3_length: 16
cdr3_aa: CASRYYREGTNYGYTF

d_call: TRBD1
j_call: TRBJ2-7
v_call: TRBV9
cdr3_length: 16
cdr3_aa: CASSVVPTGGLYEQYF

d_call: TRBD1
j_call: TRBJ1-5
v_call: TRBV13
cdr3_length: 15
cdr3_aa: CASSASGTGDQPQHF

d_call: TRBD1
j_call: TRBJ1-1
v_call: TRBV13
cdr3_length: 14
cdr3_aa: CASSTRQGRTEAFF

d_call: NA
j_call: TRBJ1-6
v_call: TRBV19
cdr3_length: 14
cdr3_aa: CASSSGAYNSPLHF

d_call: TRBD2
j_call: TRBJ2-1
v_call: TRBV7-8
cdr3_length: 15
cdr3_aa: CASSFLAGGSYEQFF

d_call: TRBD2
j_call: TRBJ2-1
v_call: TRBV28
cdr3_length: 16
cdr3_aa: CASSLGTSGYYNEQFF

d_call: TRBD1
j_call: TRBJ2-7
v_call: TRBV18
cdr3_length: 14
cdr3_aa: CASSPNRGAYEQYF

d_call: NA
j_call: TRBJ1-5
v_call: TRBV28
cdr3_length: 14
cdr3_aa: CASSFVQGNQPQHF

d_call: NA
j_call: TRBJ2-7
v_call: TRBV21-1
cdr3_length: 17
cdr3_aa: CASTPPGTGFLSYEQYF

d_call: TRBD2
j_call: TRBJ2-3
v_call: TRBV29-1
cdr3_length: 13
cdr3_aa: CSVDRGGTDTQYF

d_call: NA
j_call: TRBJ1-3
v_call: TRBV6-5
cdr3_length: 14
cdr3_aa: CASSPGISGNTIYF

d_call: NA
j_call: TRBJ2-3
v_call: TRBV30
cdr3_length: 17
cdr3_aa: CAWSVSWIAGPPDTQYF

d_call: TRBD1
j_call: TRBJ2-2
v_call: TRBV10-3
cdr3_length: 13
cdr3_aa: CAISERGLGELFF

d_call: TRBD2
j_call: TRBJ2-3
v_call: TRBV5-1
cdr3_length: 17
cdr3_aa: CASSLGLAGGKTDTQYF

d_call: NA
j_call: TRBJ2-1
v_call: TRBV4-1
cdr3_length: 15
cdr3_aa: CASSYRPWENNEQFF

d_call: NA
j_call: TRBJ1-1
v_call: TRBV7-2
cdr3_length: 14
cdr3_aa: CASSFTGMNTEAFF

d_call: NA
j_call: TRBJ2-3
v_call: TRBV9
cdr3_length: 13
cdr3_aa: CASSPQVADTQYF

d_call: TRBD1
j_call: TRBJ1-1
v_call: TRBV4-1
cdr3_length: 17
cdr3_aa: CASSQDLYGTGYTEAFF

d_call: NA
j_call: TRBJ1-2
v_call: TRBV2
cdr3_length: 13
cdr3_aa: CASTLDQSYGYTF

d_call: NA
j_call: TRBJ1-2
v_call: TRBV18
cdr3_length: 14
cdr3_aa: CASSLLQNQYGYTF

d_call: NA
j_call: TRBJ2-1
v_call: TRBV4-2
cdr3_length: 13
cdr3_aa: CASSKTGVDEQFF

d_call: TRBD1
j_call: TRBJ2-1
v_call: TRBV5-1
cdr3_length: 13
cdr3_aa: CASSLQGAHEQFF

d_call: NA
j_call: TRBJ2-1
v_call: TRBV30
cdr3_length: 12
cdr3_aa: CAWSHVAGTPFF

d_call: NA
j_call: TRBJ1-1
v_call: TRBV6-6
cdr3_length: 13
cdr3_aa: CASSQRRAAEAFF

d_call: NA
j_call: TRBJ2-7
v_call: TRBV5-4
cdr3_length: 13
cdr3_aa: CASSFRGKYEQYF

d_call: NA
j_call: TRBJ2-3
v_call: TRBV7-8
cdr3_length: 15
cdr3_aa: CASSLSRPPTDTQYF

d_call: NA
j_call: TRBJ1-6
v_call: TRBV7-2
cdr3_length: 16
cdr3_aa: CASSLGTGSRSSPLHF

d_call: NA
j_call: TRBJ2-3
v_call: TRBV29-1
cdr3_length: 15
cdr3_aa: CSAHLGHSRTDTQYF

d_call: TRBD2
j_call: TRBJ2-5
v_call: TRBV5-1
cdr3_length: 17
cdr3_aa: CASSLGLAGGLKETQYF

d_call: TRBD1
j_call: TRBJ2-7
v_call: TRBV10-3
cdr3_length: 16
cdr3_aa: CAISAGTGEGKGEQYF

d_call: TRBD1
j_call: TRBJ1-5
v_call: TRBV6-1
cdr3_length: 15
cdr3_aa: CASIRNTGVNQPQHF

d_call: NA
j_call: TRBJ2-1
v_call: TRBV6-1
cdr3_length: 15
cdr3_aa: CASSEYRAGGTEQFF

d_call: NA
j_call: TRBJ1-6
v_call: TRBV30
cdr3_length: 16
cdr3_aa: CAWSVRGSSYNSPLHF

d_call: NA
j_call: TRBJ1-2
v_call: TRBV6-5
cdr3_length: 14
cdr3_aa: CASSQQGPFYGYTF

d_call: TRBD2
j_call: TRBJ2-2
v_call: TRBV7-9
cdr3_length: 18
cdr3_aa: CSSSLSASGGPNTGELFF

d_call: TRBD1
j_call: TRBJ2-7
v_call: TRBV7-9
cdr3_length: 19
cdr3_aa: CASSAPGQGSYLPLYEQYF

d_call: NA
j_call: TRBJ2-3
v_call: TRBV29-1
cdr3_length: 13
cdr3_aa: CSVYTYSTDTQYF

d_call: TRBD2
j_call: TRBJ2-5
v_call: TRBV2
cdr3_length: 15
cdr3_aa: CASSTGLAVQETQYF

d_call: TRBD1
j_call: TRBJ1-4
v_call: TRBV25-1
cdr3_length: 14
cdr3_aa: CASSDRVGAEKLFF